The rows below give T cell receptor beta chains drawn from one sample of a study of shared clonotypes between healthy human individuals. Profiling relied on immunoSEQ multiplex PCR, and the TCRdb table lists in-frame clones only, not all of them. Among some 2.4 million clones listed, roughly 93% were seen once. The sample consisted of naive CD4+ T cells from PBMCs. The receptors originated from a man in his late teens or twenties in good health. Some clones in this sample may be carry-over from other donors' samples. Both conserved end residues are part of each CDR3. A D gene is named only where the DNA matches it firmly. Part of the rows lack a size; the others show once, few, many or a class for expanded clones.

TRBV6-6	NA	TRBJ1-1	NA	TGTGCCATCCAGATGAACACTGAAGCTTTCTTT	CAIQMNTEAFF
TRBV11-2	TRBD1	TRBJ2-1	NA	TGTGCCAGCAGCCCGACAGGGGGATCTTACAATGAGCAGTTCTTC	CASSPTGGSYNEQFF
TRBV6-6	NA	TRBJ1-2	NA	TGTGCCAGCAGTCCCCCTGGGAACTATGGCTACACCTTC	CASSPPGNYGYTF
TRBV7-6	TRBD2	TRBJ2-7	NA	TGTGCCAGCAGCTTGGGACGGACTGTAGCGGGATACCGGTCCTCCTACGAGCAGTACTTC	CASSLGRTVAGYRSSYEQYF
TRBV18	NA	TRBJ2-4	NA	TGTGCCAGCTCACCAGAGGGTCTAGCCAAAAACATTCAGTACTTC	CASSPEGLAKNIQYF
TRBV4-3	NA	TRBJ2-1	NA	TGCGCCAGCAGCCAAGATGAGGGTAGCTCCTACAATGAGCAGTTCTTC	CASSQDEGSSYNEQFF
TRBV9	NA	TRBJ1-5	NA	TGTGCCAGCAGCGTACGGGGGTCTTTCGATCAGCCCCAGCATTTT	CASSVRGSFDQPQHF
TRBV7-9	TRBD1	TRBJ2-3	NA	TGTGCCAGCAGCTTAGGGCAGGGGGTTAGAGATACGCAGTATTTT	CASSLGQGVRDTQYF
TRBV5-1	NA	TRBJ2-7	NA	TGCGCCAGCAGCTTGAAGCAGGGCTCCTACGAGCAGTACTTC	CASSLKQGSYEQYF
TRBV27	NA	TRBJ2-1	NA	TGTGCCAGCCGGGGGCAGCCCCTATACAATGAGCAGTTCTTC	CASRGQPLYNEQFF
TRBV28	NA	TRBJ1-3	NA	TGTGCCACCATGAGAAACACCATATATTTT	CATMRNTIYF
TRBV28	NA	TRBJ2-4	NA	TGTGCCAGCAGACCCTCCGGGCCCTCCGGCGTTCAGTACTTC	CASRPSGPSGVQYF
TRBV30	TRBD1	TRBJ1-2	NA	TGTGCCTGGGTAGGGGGACAGACTCTCTATGGCTACACCTTC	CAWVGGQTLYGYTF
TRBV9	NA	TRBJ2-3	NA	TGTGCCAGCAGCGGGGCCCGGAGTTTTCTTAGCACAGATACGCAGTATTTT	CASSGARSFLSTDTQYF
TRBV4-3	NA	TRBJ1-5	NA	TGCGCCAGCAGCCAAGATCTCCTTCGGGGTCAGCCCCAGCATTTT	CASSQDLLRGQPQHF
TRBV7-9	TRBD1	TRBJ2-7	NA	TGTGCCAGCAGCGCCCGGGGACAGGAGAACTCCTACGAGCAGTACTTC	CASSARGQENSYEQYF
TRBV29-1	NA	TRBJ1-1	NA	TGCAGCGTTACGAGGGGCCACACTGAAGCTTTCTTT	CSVTRGHTEAFF
TRBV19	NA	TRBJ1-1	NA	TGTGCCAGTTATGGACAGCTCCCGAACACTGAAGCTTTCTTT	CASYGQLPNTEAFF
TRBV19	TRBD2	TRBJ2-7	NA	TGTGCCAGCAGGCGTAGCGGGATGAGCTCCTACGAGCAGTACTTC	CASRRSGMSSYEQYF
TRBV28	NA	TRBJ2-7	once	TGTGCCAGTGGGAGGTGGGGGGCCTACGAGCAGTACTTC	CASGRWGAYEQYF
TRBV5-6	TRBD2	TRBJ2-5	NA	TGTGCCAGCAGCTTGCTACTAGCGGGAGCCCTAAGGACTGGAGAGACCCAGTACTTC	CASSLLLAGALRTGETQYF
TRBV28	NA	TRBJ2-5	NA	TGTGCCAGCACCCCCACGGGGAGGGGGATTCCAGAGACCCAGTACTTC	CASTPTGRGIPETQYF
TRBV6-5	NA	TRBJ2-1	NA	TGTGCCACCTCGTGGGCCTCCTACAATGAGCAGTTCTTC	CATSWASYNEQFF
TRBV5-1	NA	TRBJ1-1	NA	TGCGCCAGCAGCTTACTATTAACAGGGCCCGAAGCTTTCTTT	CASSLLLTGPEAFF
TRBV18	NA	TRBJ1-1	few	TGTGCCAGCTCCCCATCAGGGTTGAACACTGAAGCTTTCTTT	CASSPSGLNTEAFF
TRBV9	NA	TRBJ2-2	NA	TGTGCCAGCAGCGTAGGCCCAAGTAGTATGCCCGGGGAGCTGTTTTTT	CASSVGPSSMPGELFF
TRBV5-1	NA	TRBJ2-3	NA	TGCGCCAGCAGCTTGCCCGGGGACTTAAGCACAGATACGCAGTATTTT	CASSLPGDLSTDTQYF
TRBV18	NA	TRBJ2-1	NA	TGTGCCAGCTCACCACAAGATCCTAATTACAATGAGCAGTTCTTC	CASSPQDPNYNEQFF
TRBV15	NA	TRBJ2-6	once	TGTGCCACCAGCAGAGCAACAGGCCGCTCGCGTAGTGGGGCCAACGTCCTGACTTTC	CATSRATGRSRSGANVLTF
TRBV10-1	TRBD1	TRBJ1-3	NA	TGCGCCAGCAAGGAGGGACAGTCCTGCTCTGGAAACACCATATATTTT	CASKEGQSCSGNTIYF
TRBV7-2	TRBD1	TRBJ1-3	once	TGTGCCAGCAGCCCGGGACAGGGAAACACCATATATTTT	CASSPGQGNTIYF
TRBV6-5	TRBD1	TRBJ1-5	NA	TGTGCCAGCAGAAGACAGGGGGAGTGGCAGCCCCAGCATTTT	CASRRQGEWQPQHF
TRBV19	TRBD1	TRBJ1-2	NA	TGTGCCAGTAGTTCCGACAGGGGTGTTGGCTACACCTTC	CASSSDRGVGYTF